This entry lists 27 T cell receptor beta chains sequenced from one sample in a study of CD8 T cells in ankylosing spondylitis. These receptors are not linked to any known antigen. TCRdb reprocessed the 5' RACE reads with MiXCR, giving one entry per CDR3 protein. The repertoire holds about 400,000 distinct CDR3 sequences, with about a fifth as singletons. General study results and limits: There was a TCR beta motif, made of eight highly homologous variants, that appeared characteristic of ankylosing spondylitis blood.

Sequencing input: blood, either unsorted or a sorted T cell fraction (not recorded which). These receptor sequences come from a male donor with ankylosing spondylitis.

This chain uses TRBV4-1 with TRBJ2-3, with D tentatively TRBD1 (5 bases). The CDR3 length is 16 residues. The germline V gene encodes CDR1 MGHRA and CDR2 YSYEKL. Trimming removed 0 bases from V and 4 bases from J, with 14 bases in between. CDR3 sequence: CASSQEARWGADTQYF. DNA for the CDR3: TGCGCCAGCAGCCAAGAGGCGAGGTGGGGCGCAGATACGCAGTATTTT.

The CDR3 sequence is CASSYSRLAGGGNTGELFF. The CDR3 region has the DNA TGTGCCAGCAGTTACTCGAGGCTAGCGGGAGGCGGGAACACCGGGGAGCTGTTTTTT. This sequence joins TRBV6-5 and TRBJ2-2, with 11 bases identical to TRBD2. Germline V CDR1 and CDR2: MNHEY, SVGAGI. J lost 1 base, V lost 0 bases, and 7 bases had no gene match. The CDR3 length is 19 residues.

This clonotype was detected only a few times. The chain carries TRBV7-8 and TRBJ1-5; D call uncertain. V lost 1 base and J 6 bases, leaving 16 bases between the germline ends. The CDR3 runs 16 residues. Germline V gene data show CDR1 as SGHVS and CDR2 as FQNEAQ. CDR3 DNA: TGTGCCAGCAGCTTAGGCCCAGGCGCCCCCGGTCAGCCCCAGCATTTT. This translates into CASSLGPGAPGQPQHF.

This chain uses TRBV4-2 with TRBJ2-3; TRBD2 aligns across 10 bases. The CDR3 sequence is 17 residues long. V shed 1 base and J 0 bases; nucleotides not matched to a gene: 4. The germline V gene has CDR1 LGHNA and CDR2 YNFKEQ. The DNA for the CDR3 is TGTGCCAGCAGCCAAGTTCTAGCGGGGGCTAGCACAGATACGCAGTATTTT. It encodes CASSQVLAGASTDTQYF.

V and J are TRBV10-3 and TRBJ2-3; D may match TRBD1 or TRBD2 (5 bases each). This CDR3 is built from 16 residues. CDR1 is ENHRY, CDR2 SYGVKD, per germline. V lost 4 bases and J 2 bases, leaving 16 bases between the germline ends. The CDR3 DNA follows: TGTGCCATCAGTGCATCTGGATCGGGGCTCACAGATACGCAGTATTTT. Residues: CAISASGSGLTDTQYF.

CDR3 nucleotides: TGCAGTGCTAGCATCGGCGGGAGACCCACAGATACGCAGTATTTT. This sequence encodes CSASIGGRPTDTQYF. The chain recombines TRBV20-1 with TRBJ2-3; 7 positions match TRBD2. Germline CDR1 DFQATT, CDR2 SNEGSKA (reference sequence). The J segment lost 2 bases and the V segment lost 3 bases, leaving 8 bases of the junction unmatched. CDR3 size: 15 residues.

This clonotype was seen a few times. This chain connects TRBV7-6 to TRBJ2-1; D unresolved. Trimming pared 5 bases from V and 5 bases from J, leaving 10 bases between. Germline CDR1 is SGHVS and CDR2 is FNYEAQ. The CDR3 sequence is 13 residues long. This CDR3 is CASSRDQHNEQFF. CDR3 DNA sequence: TGTGCCAGCAGCCGCGACCAACACAATGAGCAGTTCTTC.

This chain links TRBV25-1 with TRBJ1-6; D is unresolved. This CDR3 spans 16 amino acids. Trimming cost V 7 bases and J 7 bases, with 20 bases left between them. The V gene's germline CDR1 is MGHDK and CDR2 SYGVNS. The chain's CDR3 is CASNLRPELQNSPLHF. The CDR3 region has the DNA TGTGCCAGCAACCTACGGCCGGAACTCCAGAATTCACCCCTCCACTTT.

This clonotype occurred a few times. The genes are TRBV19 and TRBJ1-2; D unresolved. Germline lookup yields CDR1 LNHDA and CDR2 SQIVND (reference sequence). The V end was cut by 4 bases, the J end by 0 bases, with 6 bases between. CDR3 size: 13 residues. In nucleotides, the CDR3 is TGTGCCAGTAGTAAAGAGGCTAACTATGGCTACACCTTC. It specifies CASSKEANYGYTF.

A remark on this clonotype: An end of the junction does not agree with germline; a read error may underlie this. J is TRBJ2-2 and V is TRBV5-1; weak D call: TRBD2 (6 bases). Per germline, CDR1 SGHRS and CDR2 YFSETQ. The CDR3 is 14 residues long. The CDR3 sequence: CASQEGPNIGELFF. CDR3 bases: TGCGCCAGCCAGGAGGGGCCAAACATCGGGGAGCTGTTTTTT.

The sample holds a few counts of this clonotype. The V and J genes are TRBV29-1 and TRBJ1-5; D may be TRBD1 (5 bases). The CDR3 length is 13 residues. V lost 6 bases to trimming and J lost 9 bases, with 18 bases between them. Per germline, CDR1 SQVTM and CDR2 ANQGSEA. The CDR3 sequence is CSVGFERGWPQHF. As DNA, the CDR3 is TGCAGCGTCGGTTTCGAGAGGGGTTGGCCCCAGCATTTT.

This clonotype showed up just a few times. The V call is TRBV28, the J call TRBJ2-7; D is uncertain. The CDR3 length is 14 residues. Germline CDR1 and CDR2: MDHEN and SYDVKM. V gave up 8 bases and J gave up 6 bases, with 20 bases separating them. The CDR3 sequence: CASRRLLSPFEQYF. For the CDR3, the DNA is TGTGCCAGCCGAAGGCTATTATCCCCCTTCGAGCAGTACTTC.

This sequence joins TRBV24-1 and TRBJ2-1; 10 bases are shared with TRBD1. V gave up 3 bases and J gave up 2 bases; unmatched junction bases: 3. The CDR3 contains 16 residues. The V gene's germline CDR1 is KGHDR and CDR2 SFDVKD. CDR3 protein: CATSDPDRGPYNEQFF. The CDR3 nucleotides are TGTGCCACCAGTGATCCCGACAGGGGGCCCTACAATGAGCAGTTCTTC.

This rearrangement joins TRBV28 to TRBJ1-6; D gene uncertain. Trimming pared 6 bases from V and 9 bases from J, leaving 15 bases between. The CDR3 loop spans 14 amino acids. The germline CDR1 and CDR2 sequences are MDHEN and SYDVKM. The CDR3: CASRTGRRVSPLHF. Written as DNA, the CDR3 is TGTGCCAGCAGGACGGGCAGAAGGGTTTCACCCCTCCACTTT.

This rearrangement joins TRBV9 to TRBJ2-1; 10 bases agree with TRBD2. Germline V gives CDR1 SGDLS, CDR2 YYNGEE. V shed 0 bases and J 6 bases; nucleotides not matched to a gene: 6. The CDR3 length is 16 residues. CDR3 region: CASSVVLAGVANEQFF. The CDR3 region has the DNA TGTGCCAGCAGCGTAGTTCTAGCGGGAGTTGCCAATGAGCAGTTCTTC.

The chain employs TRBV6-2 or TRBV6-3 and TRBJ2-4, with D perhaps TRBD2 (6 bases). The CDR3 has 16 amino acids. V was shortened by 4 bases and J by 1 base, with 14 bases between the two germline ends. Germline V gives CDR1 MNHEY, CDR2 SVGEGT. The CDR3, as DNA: TGTGCCAGCAGTTCTGGAGGGAGTAGGGCCAAAAACATTCAGTACTTC. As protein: CASSSGGSRAKNIQYF.

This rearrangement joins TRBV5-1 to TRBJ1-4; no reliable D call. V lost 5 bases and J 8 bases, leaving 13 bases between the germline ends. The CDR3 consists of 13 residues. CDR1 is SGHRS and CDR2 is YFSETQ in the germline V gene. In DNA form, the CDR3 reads TGCGCCAGCAGTTCCTCACTCGGGGAAAAACTGTTTTTT. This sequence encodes CASSSSLGEKLFF.

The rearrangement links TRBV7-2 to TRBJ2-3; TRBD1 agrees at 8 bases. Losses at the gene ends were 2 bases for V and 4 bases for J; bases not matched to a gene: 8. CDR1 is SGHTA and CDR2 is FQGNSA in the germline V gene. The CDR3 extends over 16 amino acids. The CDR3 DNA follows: TGTGCCAGCAGCTTAAGGCGACAGGGGATTTCAGATACGCAGTATTTT. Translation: CASSLRRQGISDTQYF.

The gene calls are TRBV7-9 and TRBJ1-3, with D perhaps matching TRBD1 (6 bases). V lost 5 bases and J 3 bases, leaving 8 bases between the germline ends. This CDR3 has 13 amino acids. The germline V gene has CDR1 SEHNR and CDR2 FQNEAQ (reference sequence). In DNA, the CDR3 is TGTGCCAGCAGCGGGACATATGGAAACACCATATATTTT. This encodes CASSGTYGNTIYF.

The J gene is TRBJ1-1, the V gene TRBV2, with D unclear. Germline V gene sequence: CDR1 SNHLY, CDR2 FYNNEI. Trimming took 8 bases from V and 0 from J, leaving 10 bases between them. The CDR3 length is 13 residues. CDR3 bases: TGTGCCAGCTGCCGGACCATGAACACTGAAGCTTTCTTT. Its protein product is CASCRTMNTEAFF.

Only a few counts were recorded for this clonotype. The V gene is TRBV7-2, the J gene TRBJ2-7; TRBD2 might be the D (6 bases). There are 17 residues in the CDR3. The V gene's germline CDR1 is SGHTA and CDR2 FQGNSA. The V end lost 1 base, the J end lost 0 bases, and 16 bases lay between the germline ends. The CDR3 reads CASSLGWRAYGSYEQYF. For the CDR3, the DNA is TGTGCCAGCAGCTTAGGATGGAGGGCCTACGGCTCCTACGAGCAGTACTTC.

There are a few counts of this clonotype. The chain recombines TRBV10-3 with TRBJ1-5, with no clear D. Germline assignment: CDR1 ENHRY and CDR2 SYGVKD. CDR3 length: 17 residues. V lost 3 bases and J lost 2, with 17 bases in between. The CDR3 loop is CAISERTRAGGNQPQHF. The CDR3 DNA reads TGTGCCATCAGTGAACGGACCCGGGCCGGGGGCAATCAGCCCCAGCATTTT.

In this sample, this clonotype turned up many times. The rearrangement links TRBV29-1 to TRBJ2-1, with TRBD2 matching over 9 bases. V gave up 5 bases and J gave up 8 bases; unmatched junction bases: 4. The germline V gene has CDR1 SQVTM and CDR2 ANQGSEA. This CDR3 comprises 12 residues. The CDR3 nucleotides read TGCAGCGTTATAGCGGGAGCCCATGAGCAGTTCTTC. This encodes CSVIAGAHEQFF.

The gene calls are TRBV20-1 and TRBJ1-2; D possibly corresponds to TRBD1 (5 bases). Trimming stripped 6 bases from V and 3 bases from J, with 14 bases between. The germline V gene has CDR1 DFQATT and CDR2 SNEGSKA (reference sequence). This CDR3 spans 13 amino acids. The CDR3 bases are TGCAGTGCCGGGGCAGGCCGCGACTATGGCTACACCTTC. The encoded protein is CSAGAGRDYGYTF.

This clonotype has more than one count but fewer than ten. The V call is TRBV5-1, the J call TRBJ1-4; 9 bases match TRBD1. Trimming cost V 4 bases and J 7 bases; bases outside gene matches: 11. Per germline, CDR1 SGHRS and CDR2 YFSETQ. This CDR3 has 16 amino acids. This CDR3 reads CASSAQPGQGSEKLFF. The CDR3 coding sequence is TGCGCCAGCAGCGCCCAACCAGGACAGGGGTCTGAAAAACTGTTTTTT.

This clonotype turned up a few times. Written as DNA, the CDR3 is TGTGCCAGCAGTGATAGGCAGTCGGGAAACACCATATATTTT. Protein: CASSDRQSGNTIYF. The gene calls are TRBV2 and TRBJ1-3; D uncertain. The V end was cut by 3 bases, the J end by 4 bases, with 10 bases between. Germline CDR1 SNHLY, CDR2 FYNNEI. The CDR3 totals 14 residues.

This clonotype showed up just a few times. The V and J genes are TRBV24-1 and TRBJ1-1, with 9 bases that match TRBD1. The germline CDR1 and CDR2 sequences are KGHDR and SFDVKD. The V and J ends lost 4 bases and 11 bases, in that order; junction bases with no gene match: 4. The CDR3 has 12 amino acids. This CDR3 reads CATSDPGQGAFF. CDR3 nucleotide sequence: TGTGCCACCAGTGACCCCGGACAGGGGGCTTTCTTT.